These 6 T cell receptor beta chains came from one sample sequenced in a study of cytomegalovirus exposure and HLA in healthy donors. Researchers ran the PCR with 60 Vbeta and 13 Jbeta primers. Assay used: immunoSEQ multiplex PCR; TCRdb lists only in-frame clones, some missing. The sample lists 110,000 or so clones, over 55% occurring once. The specimen sequenced was PBMCs. These receptors were obtained from a man aged 18 to 30 in good health and CMV-seropositive.

The chain is built from TRBV9 and TRBJ2-2; 7 positions match TRBD2. The CDR3 is 18 residues long. J lost 3 bases, V lost 5 bases, and 16 bases had no gene match. From germline, CDR1 is SGDLS and CDR2 YYNGEE. The CDR3 nucleotides are TGTGCCAGCAGGGAACGGACTAGTGGATCCCTCGACACCGGGGAGCTGTTTTTT. Translating gives CASRERTSGSLDTGELFF. The whole variable domain, filled in from reference TRBV9 and TRBJ2-2, reads DSGVTQTPKHLITATGQRVTLRCSPRSGDLSVYWYQQSLDQGLQFLIQYYNGEERAKGNILERFSAQQFPDLHSELNLSSLELGDSALYFCASRERTSGSLDTGELFFGEGSRLTVL.

This clone has only a few counts. This sequence joins TRBV11-3 and TRBJ2-5; TRBD2 agrees at 16 bases. Germline V gives CDR1 SGHNT, CDR2 YENEEA. The trim removed 3 bases at V and 5 bases at J, leaving 12 bases unmatched. CDR3 size: 19 residues. CDR3 in amino acids: CASSFAGTSGGAFEETQYF. Here the CDR3 DNA reads TGTGCCAGCAGCTTCGCCGGGACTAGCGGGGGGGCTTTCGAGGAGACCCAGTACTTC.

The chain is built from TRBV27 and TRBJ2-7, with 8 bases lining up with TRBD1. CDR1 is MNHEY and CDR2 is SMNVEV in the germline V gene (reference sequence). V gave up 6 bases and J gave up 5 bases; unmatched junction bases: 3. This CDR3 region has 12 residues. The CDR3 loop reads CASRPTGDEQYV. The DNA of the CDR3 is TGTGCCAGCAGACCGACAGGGGACGAGCAGTACGTC.

The V gene is TRBV13, the J gene TRBJ1-1; D is unclear. The germline V and J ends were trimmed by 1 base and 0 bases, with 3 bases remaining between them. This CDR3 is built from 13 residues. Germline CDR1 reads PRHDT; CDR2 reads FYEKMQ (reference sequence). Here the CDR3 DNA reads TGTGCCAGCAGCTTAGATATGAACACTGAAGCTTTCTTT. It is translated as CASSLDMNTEAFF.

The chain joins TRBV6-5 to TRBJ2-3, with D possibly TRBD1 on 5 matching bases. Per germline, CDR1 MNHEY and CDR2 SVGAGI. The CDR3 runs to 14 residues. V shed 8 bases and J shed 1 base, with 13 bases lying between them. CDR3 nucleotide sequence: TGTGCCAGCGGGGTAGGGGTCGGCACAGATACGCAGTATTTT. Translated: CASGVGVGTDTQYF.

This clone has a single count. This chain connects TRBV11-2 to TRBJ2-1; TRBD2 agrees at 10 bases. Unmatched junction bases numbered 6, after V lost 6 bases and J lost 4 bases. This CDR3 comprises 15 residues. Germline CDR1 is SGHAT and CDR2 is FQNNGV. CDR3 residues: CASSAELAGYNEQFF. The CDR3 region has the DNA TGTGCCAGCAGTGCGGAACTAGCGGGATACAATGAGCAGTTCTTC.